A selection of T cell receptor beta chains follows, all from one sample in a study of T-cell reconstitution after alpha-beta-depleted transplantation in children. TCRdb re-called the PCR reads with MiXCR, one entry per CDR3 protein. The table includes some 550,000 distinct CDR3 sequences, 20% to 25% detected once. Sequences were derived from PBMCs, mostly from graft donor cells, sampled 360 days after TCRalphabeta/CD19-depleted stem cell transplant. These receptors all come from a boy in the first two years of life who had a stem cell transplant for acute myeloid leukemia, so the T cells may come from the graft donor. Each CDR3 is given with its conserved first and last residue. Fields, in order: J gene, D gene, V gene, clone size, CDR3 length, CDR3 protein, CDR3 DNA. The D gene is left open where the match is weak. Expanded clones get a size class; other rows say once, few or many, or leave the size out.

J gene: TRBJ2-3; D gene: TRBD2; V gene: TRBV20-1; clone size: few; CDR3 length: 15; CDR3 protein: CSARGGGGGTDTQYF; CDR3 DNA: TGCAGTGCTAGGGGAGGTGGGGGGGGCACAGATACGCAGTATTTT
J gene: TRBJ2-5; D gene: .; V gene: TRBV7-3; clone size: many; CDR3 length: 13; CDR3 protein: CASSSDGEETQYF; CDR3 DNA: TGTGCCAGCAGTTCGGACGGGGAAGAGACCCAGTACTTC
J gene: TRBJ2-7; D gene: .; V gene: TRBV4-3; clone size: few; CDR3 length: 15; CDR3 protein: CASSQEPGRPYEQYF; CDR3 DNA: TGCGCCAGCAGCCAAGAGCCGGGGAGACCCTACGAGCAGTACTTC
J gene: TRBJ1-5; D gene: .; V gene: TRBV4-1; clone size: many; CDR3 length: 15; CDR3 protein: CASSQGRVSNQPQHF; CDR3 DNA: TGCGCCAGCAGCCAAGGGAGGGTCTCGAATCAGCCCCAGCATTTT
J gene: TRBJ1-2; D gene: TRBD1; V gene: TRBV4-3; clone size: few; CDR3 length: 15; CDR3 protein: CASSQDLRQGYGYTF; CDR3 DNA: TGCGCCAGCAGCCAAGATCTAAGACAGGGGTATGGCTACACCTTC
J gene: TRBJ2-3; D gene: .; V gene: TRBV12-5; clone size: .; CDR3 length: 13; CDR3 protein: CASGLVGTDTQYF; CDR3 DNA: TGTGCTAGTGGTTTGGTCGGGACAGATACGCAGTATTTT
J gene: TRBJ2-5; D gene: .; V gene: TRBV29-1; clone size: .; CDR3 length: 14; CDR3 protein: CSVEEGVTQETQYF; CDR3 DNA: TGCAGCGTTGAAGAGGGAGTAACTCAAGAGACCCAGTACTTC
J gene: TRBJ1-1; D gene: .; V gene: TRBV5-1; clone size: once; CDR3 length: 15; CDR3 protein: CASSLALGGSAEAFF; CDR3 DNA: TGCGCCAGCAGCTTGGCTTTGGGGGGATCGGCTGAAGCTTTCTTT
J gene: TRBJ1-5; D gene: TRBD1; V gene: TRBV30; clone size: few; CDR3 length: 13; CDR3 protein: CALGQGASQPQHF; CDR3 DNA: TGTGCCCTCGGACAGGGGGCGAGTCAGCCCCAGCATTTT
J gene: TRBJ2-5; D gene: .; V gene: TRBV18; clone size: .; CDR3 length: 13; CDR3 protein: CASSPPSLETQYF; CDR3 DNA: TGTGCCAGCTCACCACCAAGCCTAGAGACCCAGTACTTC
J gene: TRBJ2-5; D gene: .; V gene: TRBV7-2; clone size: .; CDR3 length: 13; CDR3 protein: CASSPTNQETQYF; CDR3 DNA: TGTGCCAGCAGCCCCACCAACCAAGAGACCCAGTACTTC
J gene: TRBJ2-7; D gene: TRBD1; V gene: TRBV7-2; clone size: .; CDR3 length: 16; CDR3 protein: CASSLVGQGLDYEQYF; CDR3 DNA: TGTGCCAGCAGCTTAGTGGGACAGGGCCTAGACTACGAGCAGTACTTC
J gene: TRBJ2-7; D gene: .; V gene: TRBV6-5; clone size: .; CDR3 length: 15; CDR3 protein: CASSYDYPRSYEQYF; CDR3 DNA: TGTGCCAGCAGTTACGACTACCCCCGCTCCTACGAGCAGTACTTC
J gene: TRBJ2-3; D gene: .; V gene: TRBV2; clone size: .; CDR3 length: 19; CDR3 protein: CASSGGDRTSVGNTDTQYF; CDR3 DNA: TGTGCCAGCAGTGGGGGAGACAGGACCAGTGTTGGTAATACAGATACGCAGTATTTT
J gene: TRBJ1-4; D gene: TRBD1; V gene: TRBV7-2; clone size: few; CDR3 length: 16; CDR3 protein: CASSARQGSANEKLFF; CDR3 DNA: TGTGCCAGCAGCGCTCGACAGGGATCGGCGAATGAAAAACTGTTTTTT
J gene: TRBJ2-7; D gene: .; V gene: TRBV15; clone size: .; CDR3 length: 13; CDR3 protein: CATSIPETYEQYF; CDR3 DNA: TGTGCCACCAGCATACCGGAGACCTACGAGCAGTACTTC
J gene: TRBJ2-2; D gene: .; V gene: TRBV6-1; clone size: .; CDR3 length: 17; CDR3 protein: CASSSPSRGRNTGELFF; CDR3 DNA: TGTGCCAGCAGCTCCCCCAGCAGGGGTCGTAACACCGGGGAGCTGTTTTTT
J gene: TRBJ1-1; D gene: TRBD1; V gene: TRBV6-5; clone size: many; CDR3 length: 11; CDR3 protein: CASRQGGEAFF; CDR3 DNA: TGTGCCAGCCGACAGGGCGGTGAAGCTTTCTTT
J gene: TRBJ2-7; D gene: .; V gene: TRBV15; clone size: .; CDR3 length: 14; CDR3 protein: CATSRDGGPYEQYF; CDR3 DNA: TGTGCCACCAGCAGAGATGGGGGGCCCTACGAGCAGTACTTC
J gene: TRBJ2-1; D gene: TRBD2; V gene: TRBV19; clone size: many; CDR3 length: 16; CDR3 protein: CASSILTSGAYNEQFF; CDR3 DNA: TGTGCCAGTAGTATCCTAACTAGCGGGGCCTACAATGAGCAGTTCTTC
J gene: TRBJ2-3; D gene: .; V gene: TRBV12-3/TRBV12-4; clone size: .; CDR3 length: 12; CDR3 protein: CASSWESSTQYF; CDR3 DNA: TGTGCCAGCAGTTGGGAAAGCTCTACGCAGTATTTT
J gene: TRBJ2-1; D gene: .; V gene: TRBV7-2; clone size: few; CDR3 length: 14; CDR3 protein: CASRGGGTYNEQFF; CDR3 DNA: TGTGCCAGCAGGGGGGGCGGGACCTACAATGAGCAGTTCTTC
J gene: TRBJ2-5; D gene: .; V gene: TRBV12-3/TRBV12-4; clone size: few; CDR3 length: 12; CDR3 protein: CASSLAHMSQYF; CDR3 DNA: TGTGCCAGCAGTTTAGCCCATATGTCCCAGTACTTC
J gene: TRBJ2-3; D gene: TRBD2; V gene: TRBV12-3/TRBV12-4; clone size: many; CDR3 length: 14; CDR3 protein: CASSERGGTDTQYF; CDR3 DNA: TGTGCCAGCAGTGAGCGGGGGGGCACAGATACGCAGTATTTT
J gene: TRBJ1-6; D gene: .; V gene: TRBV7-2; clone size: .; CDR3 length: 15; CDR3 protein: CASSLEPLFNSPLHF; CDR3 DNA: TGTGCCAGCAGCTTAGAACCCTTGTTTAATTCACCCCTCCACTTT
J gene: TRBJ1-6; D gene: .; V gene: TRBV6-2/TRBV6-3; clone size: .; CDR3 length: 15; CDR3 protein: CASSYLEAYNSPLHF; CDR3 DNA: TGTGCCAGCAGTTACCTGGAAGCCTATAATTCACCCCTCCACTTT
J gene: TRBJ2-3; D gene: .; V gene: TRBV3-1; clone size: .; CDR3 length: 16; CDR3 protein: CASSQDQPWTADTQYF; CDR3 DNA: TGTGCCAGCAGCCAAGACCAACCCTGGACAGCCGATACGCAGTATTTT
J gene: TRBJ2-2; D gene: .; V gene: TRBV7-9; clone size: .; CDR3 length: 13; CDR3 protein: CASSLVLTGELFF; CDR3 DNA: TGTGCCAGCAGCCTTGTTCTCACCGGGGAGCTGTTTTTT
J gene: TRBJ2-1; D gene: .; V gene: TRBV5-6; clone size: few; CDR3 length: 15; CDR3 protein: CASSLEGVVHNEQFF; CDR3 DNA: TGTGCCAGCAGCTTGGAAGGGGTTGTCCACAATGAGCAGTTCTTC
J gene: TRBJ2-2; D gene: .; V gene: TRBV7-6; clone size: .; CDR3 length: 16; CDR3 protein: CASSLPRWGGTGELFF; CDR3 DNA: TGTGCCAGCAGCTTACCGCGCTGGGGAGGCACCGGGGAGCTGTTTTTT
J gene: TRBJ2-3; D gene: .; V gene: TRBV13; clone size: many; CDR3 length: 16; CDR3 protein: CASSLGPGRPTDTQYF; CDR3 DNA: TGTGCCAGCAGCTTAGGCCCGGGACGCCCCACAGATACGCAGTATTTT
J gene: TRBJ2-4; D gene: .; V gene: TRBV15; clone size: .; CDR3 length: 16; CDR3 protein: CATSRTGQGVKNIQYF; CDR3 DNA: TGTGCCACCAGCAGAACGGGACAAGGGGTCAAAAACATTCAGTACTTC
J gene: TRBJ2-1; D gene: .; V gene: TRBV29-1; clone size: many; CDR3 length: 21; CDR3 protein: CSVEYLRRFEGGPGGHNEQFF; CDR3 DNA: TGCAGCGTTGAATACCTTCGAAGGTTTGAGGGGGGGCCTGGGGGCCACAATGAGCAGTTCTTC
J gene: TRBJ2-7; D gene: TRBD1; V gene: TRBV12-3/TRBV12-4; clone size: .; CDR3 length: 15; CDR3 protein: CASSLSRDSSYEQYF; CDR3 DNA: TGTGCCAGCAGTTTATCCAGGGACAGCTCCTACGAGCAGTACTTC
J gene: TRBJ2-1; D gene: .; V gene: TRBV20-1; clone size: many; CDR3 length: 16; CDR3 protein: CSAPGGESSSYNEQFF; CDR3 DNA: TGCAGTGCTCCGGGGGGCGAGTCGAGCTCCTACAATGAGCAGTTCTTC
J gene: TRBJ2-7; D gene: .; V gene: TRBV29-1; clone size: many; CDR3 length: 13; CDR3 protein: CSVLPDDTYEQYF; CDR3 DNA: TGCAGCGTGCTCCCGGATGACACCTACGAGCAGTACTTC
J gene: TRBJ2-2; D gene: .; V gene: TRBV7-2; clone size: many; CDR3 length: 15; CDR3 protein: CASSLAQGITGELFF; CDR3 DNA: TGTGCCAGCAGCTTAGCCCAGGGGATTACCGGGGAGCTGTTTTTT
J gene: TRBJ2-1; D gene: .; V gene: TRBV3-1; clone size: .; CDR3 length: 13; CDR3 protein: CASSLGQLDEQFF; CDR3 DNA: TGTGCCAGCAGCCTGGGACAACTCGATGAGCAGTTCTTC
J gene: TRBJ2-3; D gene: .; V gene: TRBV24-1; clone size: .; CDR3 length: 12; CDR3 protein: CATSSVGNTQYF; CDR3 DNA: TGTGCCACCAGCTCGGTAGGGAATACGCAGTATTTT